The clone carrying this TCR beta chain was counted a few times. The entry originates in a study of T-cell memory formation after mild COVID-19. TCRdb fed the 5' RACE reads into MiXCR, producing one record per CDR3 protein. Altogether 300,000 to 350,000 distinct CDR3 sequences are present, roughly 13% being singletons, with the ten largest covering roughly a fifth. Trimming at V came to 0 bases and at J to 4 bases, leaving 5 bases not matched to a gene. The CDR3 sequence is 16 residues long. Germline-derived CDR1 and CDR2 are SGHDT and YYEEEE. The TCR originated in a young man who had mild COVID-19 (a few samples of this study predate the infection). Cell type and time point are not known. The specimen sequenced was PBMCs or a T cell subset sorted from them (not recorded which). The gene calls are TRBV5-6 and TRBJ2-2; 8 nucleotides match TRBD1. DNA of the CDR3: TGTGCCAGCAGCTTGGGACAGGGGCTCTTCACCGGGGAGCTGTTTTTT. This codes for CASSLGQGLFTGELFF.